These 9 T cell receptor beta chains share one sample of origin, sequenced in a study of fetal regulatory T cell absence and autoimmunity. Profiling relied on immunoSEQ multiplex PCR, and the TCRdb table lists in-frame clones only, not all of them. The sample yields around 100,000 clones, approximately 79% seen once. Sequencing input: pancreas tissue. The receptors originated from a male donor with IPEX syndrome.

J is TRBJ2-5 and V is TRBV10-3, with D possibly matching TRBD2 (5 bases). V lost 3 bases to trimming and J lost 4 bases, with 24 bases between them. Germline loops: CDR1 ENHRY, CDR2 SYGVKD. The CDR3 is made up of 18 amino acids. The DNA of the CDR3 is TGTGCCATCAGTGATTCGTTTAGCGCCCAAACGGGCCGAGAGACCCAGTACTTC. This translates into CAISDSFSAQTGRETQYF.

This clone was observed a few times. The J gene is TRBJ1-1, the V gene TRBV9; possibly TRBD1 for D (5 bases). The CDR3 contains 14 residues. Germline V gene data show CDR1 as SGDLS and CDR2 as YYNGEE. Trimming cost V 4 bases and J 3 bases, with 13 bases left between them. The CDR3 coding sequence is TGTGCCAGCAGCCCCTACCCGGGGGACACTGAAGCTTTCTTT. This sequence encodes CASSPYPGDTEAFF.

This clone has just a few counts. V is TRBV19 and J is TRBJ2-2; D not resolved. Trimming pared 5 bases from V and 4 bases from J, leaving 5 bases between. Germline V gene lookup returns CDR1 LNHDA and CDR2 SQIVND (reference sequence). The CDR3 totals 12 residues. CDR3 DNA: TGTGCCAGTAGTCTTGGCACCGGGGAGCTGTTTTTT. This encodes CASSLGTGELFF.

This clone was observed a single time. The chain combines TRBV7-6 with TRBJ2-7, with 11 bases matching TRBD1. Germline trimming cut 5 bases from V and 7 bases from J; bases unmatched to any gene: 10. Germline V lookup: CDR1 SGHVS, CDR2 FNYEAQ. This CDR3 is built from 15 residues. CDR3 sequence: CASSARDRGTWEQYF. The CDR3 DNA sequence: TGTGCCAGCAGCGCCCGGGACAGGGGGACGTGGGAGCAGTACTTC.

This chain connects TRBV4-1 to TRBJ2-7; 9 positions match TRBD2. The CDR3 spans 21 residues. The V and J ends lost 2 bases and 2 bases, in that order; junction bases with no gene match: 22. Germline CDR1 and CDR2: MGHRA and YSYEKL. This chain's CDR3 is CASSQRGLAGLNQRITYEQYF. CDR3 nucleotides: TGCGCCAGCAGCCAAAGGGGCCTAGCGGGACTCAACCAACGGATAACCTACGAGCAGTACTTC.

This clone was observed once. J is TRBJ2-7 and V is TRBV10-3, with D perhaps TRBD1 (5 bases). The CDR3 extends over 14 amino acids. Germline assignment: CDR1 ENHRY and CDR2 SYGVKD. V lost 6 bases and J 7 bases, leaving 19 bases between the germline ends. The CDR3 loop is CAIRTQGISSEQYF. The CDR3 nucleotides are TGTGCCATCAGGACTCAGGGCATTTCATCAGAGCAGTACTTC.

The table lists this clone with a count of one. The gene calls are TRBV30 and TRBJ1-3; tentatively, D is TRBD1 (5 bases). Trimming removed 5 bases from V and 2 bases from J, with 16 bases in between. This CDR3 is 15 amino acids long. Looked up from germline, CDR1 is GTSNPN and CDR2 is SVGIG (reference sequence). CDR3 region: CAWEDGAVPGNTIYF. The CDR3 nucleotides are TGTGCCTGGGAAGACGGGGCAGTCCCTGGAAACACCATATATTTT.

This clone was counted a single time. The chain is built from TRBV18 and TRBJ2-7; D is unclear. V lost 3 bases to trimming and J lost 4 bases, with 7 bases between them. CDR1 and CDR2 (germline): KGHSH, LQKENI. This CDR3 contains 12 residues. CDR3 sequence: CASSPSRYEQYF. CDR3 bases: TGTGCCAGCTCACCCAGTAGGTACGAGCAGTACTTC.

CDR3 in DNA: TGTGCCAGCAGCGGTATAGAGGGCCAGGGAGGGTACGAGCAGTACTTC. This translates into CASSGIEGQGGYEQYF. The rearrangement uses TRBV7-8 and TRBJ2-7; TRBD2 matches at 7 bases. The CDR3 runs to 16 residues. Germline V gene data show CDR1 as SGHVS and CDR2 as FQNEAQ. After removal of 5 bases from V and 4 bases from J, the junction contained 14 bases not matched to a gene.